A single sample is the source of the 21 T cell receptor beta chains below, sequenced in a study of breast tumors, draining lymph nodes, adjacent tissues. The lymph nodes were axillary draining lymph nodes from breast cancer patients. Each CDR3 protein gets one entry after TCRdb re-called the multiplex PCR reads with MiXCR. The repertoire holds approximately 180,000 distinct CDR3 sequences, with around 33% as singletons. Sequencing input: axillary lymph node tissue. All receptors derive from a female donor with breast cancer. Some clones in this sample may be carry-over from other donors' samples.

In its sample, this clonotype was seen many times. V and J are TRBV2 and TRBJ2-1; no firm D call. Germline V gives CDR1 SNHLY, CDR2 FYNNEI. Trimming removed 6 bases at V and 4 bases at J, with 7 bases between. This CDR3 comprises 12 residues. CDR3 nucleotides: TGTGCCAGCAGGCCGTTTTACAATGAGCAGTTCTTC. Encoded protein: CASRPFYNEQFF.

This rearrangement joins TRBV5-6 to TRBJ1-1; a possible D gene is TRBD1 (6 bases). The CDR3 covers 15 residues. The germline V gene has CDR1 SGHDT and CDR2 YYEEEE. V lost 4 bases and J lost 0, with 13 bases in between. Here the CDR3 DNA reads TGTGCCAGCAGCCCGGGACACATCATGAACACTGAAGCTTTCTTT. It encodes CASSPGHIMNTEAFF.

There are many counts of this clonotype. The chain is built from TRBV12-3 or TRBV12-4 and TRBJ2-4; possibly TRBD1 for D (5 bases). V shed 1 base and J shed 13 bases, with 14 bases lying between them. This CDR3 spans 13 amino acids. In DNA, the CDR3 is TGTGCCAGCAGTTTAGGAGGTAGGGCAGGGCAGTACTTC. The encoded protein is CASSLGGRAGQYF.

In this sample, this clonotype turned up many times. The chain combines TRBV19 with TRBJ2-7; no reliable D call. CDR3 length: 16 amino acids. Deletions cut 4 bases from V and 2 bases from J, with 18 bases between. The germline V gene has CDR1 LNHDA and CDR2 SQIVND (reference sequence). The DNA for the CDR3 is TGTGCCAGTAGTAACACCCCCGTGGCTAGAACCTACGAGCAGTACTTC. Translating it yields CASSNTPVARTYEQYF.

The chain combines TRBV28 with TRBJ2-1; no firm D call. V was trimmed by 3 bases and J by 10 bases, leaving 7 bases between them. The CDR3 consists of 11 residues. CDR1 and CDR2 (germline): MDHEN, SYDVKM. CDR3 protein: CASSLRAEQFF. CDR3 bases: TGTGCCAGCAGTTTGCGAGCGGAGCAGTTCTTC.

There are many counts of this clonotype. The V and J genes are TRBV28 and TRBJ1-6, with 10 nucleotides matching TRBD1. The CDR3 runs 16 residues. J was trimmed by 7 bases and V by 6 bases; bases with no gene match: 9. Germline-derived CDR1 and CDR2 are MDHEN and SYDVKM. Here the CDR3 DNA reads TGTGCCAGCAGCCTCGACAGGGGGCGGTTCAATTCACCCCTCCACTTT. Translation: CASSLDRGRFNSPLHF.

This clonotype has ten or more counts. This chain links TRBV2 with TRBJ2-3; TRBD2 aligns across 9 bases. Trimming took 6 bases from V and 2 from J; bases not matched to a gene: 6. Germline loops: CDR1 SNHLY, CDR2 FYNNEI. This CDR3 comprises 15 residues. Here the CDR3 reads CASRGGGRVTDTQYF. CDR3 coding DNA: TGTGCCAGCAGAGGTGGCGGGAGGGTCACAGATACGCAGTATTTT.

This clonotype was seen a few times. A read error may explain this, as a much larger clone is one base away. The chain has TRBV27 and TRBJ2-3, with unresolved D. The CDR3 is 13 amino acids. Germline V lookup: CDR1 MNHEY, CDR2 SMNVEV (reference sequence). The V end lost 5 bases, the J end lost 4 bases, and 10 bases lay between the germline ends. This chain's CDR3 is CASSRRYADTQYF. In nucleotides, the CDR3 is TGTGCCAGCAGTCGGCGGTACGCAGATACGCAGTATTTT.

The chain combines TRBV7-9 with TRBJ2-1; D may be TRBD2 (5 bases). The germline CDR1 and CDR2 sequences are SEHNR and FQNEAQ (reference sequence). The V end lost 9 bases, the J end lost 14 bases, and 8 bases lay between the germline ends. The CDR3 is 8 residues long. The CDR3 loop is CAREVEFF. DNA for the CDR3: TGTGCCAGGGAGGTTGAGTTCTTC.

There are a few counts of this clonotype. One base away lies a much larger clone, so this may be a sequencing read error. This chain joins TRBV10-3 and TRBJ2-7, with D perhaps TRBD1 (7 bases). Per germline, CDR1 ENHRY and CDR2 SYGVKD. This CDR3 is 15 amino acids long. The CDR3 sequence: CAISESQGGRYEQRF. In DNA form, the CDR3 reads TGTGCCATCAGTGAGTCCCAGGGGGGTCGGTACGAGCAGCGCTTC.

On this clonotype itself: A much larger clone sits a single nucleotide away, making a read error possible. The chain uses TRBV5-1 and TRBJ1-1; D is uncertain. The CDR3 is 13 amino acids. V was trimmed by 1 base and J by 5 bases, leaving 9 bases between them. Germline CDR1 and CDR2: SGHRS and YFSETQ. CDR3 sequence: CASSLTRGTEAFF. Written as DNA, the CDR3 is TGCGCCAGCAGCTTGACGAGAGGGACTGAAGCTTTCTTT.

As to this clonotype: This may be a read error: a much more frequent sequence differs by one nucleotide. The conserved final phenylalanine or tryptophan is absent from the CDR3, which likely points to a read error. This chain connects TRBV19 to TRBJ2-3, with TRBD1 matching over 8 bases. Germline V lookup: CDR1 LNHDA, CDR2 SQIVND (reference sequence). There are 16 residues in the CDR3. V lost 5 bases, J lost 2 bases, and 9 bases stayed unmatched. CDR3 protein: CASSSKRTGNTDTQYS. CDR3 DNA sequence: TGTGCCAGTAGTTCGAAGCGGACAGGGAACACAGATACGCAGTATTCT.

This clonotype was recorded at least ten times. The J gene is TRBJ2-1, the V gene TRBV19, with D tentatively TRBD1 or TRBD2 (6 bases each). The ends were cut back, 2 bases at V and 7 bases at J, with 15 bases in the middle. Looked up from germline, CDR1 is LNHDA and CDR2 is SQIVND (reference sequence). There are 15 residues in the CDR3. CDR3 nucleotide sequence: TGTGCCAGTAGTATATTCAGGGGACTGGCGAATGAGCAGTTCTTC. It translates to CASSIFRGLANEQFF. Full variable domain (outside the CDR3, taken from reference TRBV19 and TRBJ2-1): DGGITQSPKYLFRKEGQNVTLSCEQNLNHDAMYWYRQDPGQGLRLIYYSQIVNDFQKGDIAEGYSVSREKKESFPLTVTSAQKNPTAFYLCASSIFRGLANEQFFGPGTRLTVL.

The chain couples TRBV10-3 to TRBJ1-5, with 9 bases lining up with TRBD1. V lost 2 bases and J lost 5; bases outside the gene matches: 1. The CDR3 extends over 14 amino acids. Germline V gene data show CDR1 as ENHRY and CDR2 as SYGVKD. CDR3 sequence (DNA): TGTGCCATCAGTGAGGGGACAGGGTATCAGCCCCAGCATTTT. Protein: CAISEGTGYQPQHF.

This clonotype was detected many times. The chain combines TRBV30 with TRBJ2-2; 7 positions agree with TRBD1. Trimming at V came to 2 bases and at J to 5 bases, leaving 11 bases not matched to a gene. CDR3 length: 16 amino acids. Germline lookup yields CDR1 GTSNPN and CDR2 SVGIG (reference sequence). Here the CDR3 reads CAWSNDRVSLTGELFF. The CDR3 DNA is TGTGCCTGGAGTAATGACAGGGTATCCCTGACCGGGGAGCTGTTTTTT. The full variable domain, in which reference TRBV30 and TRBJ2-2 provide the parts outside the CDR3, is SQTIHQWPATLVQPVGSPLSLECTVEGTSNPNLYWYRQAAGRGLQLLFYSVGIGQISSEVPQNLSASRPQDRQFILSSKKLLLSDSGFYLCAWSNDRVSLTGELFFGEGSRLTVL.

This clonotype was seen at least ten times. The rearrangement links TRBV4-3 to TRBJ2-7, with D tentatively TRBD2 (5 bases). Germline-derived CDR1 and CDR2 are LGHNA and YSLEER. The CDR3 consists of 14 residues. Trimming took 0 bases from V and 3 from J, leaving 9 bases between them. The CDR3 sequence: CASSQEGGLYEQYF. Here the CDR3 DNA reads TGCGCCAGCAGCCAAGAAGGCGGGCTCTACGAGCAGTACTTC.

This clonotype was recorded at least ten times. This chain connects TRBV2 to TRBJ1-6, with TRBD1 identical over 10 bases. Germline CDR1 and CDR2: SNHLY and FYNNEI. V shed 4 bases, J shed 10 bases, and the junction held 4 bases outside the gene matches. CDR3 length: 14 residues. The DNA for the CDR3 is TGTGCCAGCAGTGCAAGGACAGGGGGATCACCCCTCCACTTT. This codes for CASSARTGGSPLHF. Together with reference TRBV2 and TRBJ1-6, the CDR3 gives the full variable domain: EPEVTQTPSHQVTQMGQEVILRCVPISNHLYFYWYRQILGQKVEFLVSFYNNEISEKSEIFDDQFSVERPDGSNFTLKIRSTKLEDSAMYFCASSARTGGSPLHFGNGTRLTVT.

The rearrangement joins TRBV24-1 to TRBJ2-1; possible D gene TRBD2, 7 bases. The CDR3 is made up of 17 amino acids. Germline CDR1 KGHDR, CDR2 SFDVKD. Trimming removed 3 bases from V and 1 base from J, with 15 bases in between. The chain's CDR3 is CATSDTTGGRSYNEQFF. The DNA of the CDR3 is TGTGCCACCAGTGATACGACGGGGGGCAGGTCCTACAATGAGCAGTTCTTC.

This clonotype was observed at least ten times. The gene calls are TRBV7-2 and TRBJ2-3; a possible D gene is TRBD2 (6 bases). The germline V and J ends were trimmed by 5 bases and 4 bases, with 10 bases remaining between them. From germline, CDR1 is SGHTA and CDR2 FQGNSA. The CDR3 loop spans 13 amino acids. In DNA form, the CDR3 reads TGTGCCAGCAGCACCGGGGGAGCAGATACGCAGTATTTT. Translated, it gives CASSTGGADTQYF.

Points on this clonotype: A much bigger clone sits one base away, suggesting this may be a read error. The rearrangement links TRBV6-1 to TRBJ2-2; 10 bases map to TRBD2. J gave up 4 bases and V 5 bases, and 13 bases lay outside the gene matches. The V gene's germline CDR1 is MNHNS and CDR2 SASEGT. There are 18 residues in the CDR3. DNA of the CDR3: TGTGCCAGCAGTCAATTTCCTAGCGGGAGTTCGGGCACCGGGGAGCTGTTTTTT. Translation: CASSQFPSGSSGTGELFF.

This clonotype showed up many times. The V gene is TRBV20-1, the J gene TRBJ2-1; D is unclear. Germline V gene data show CDR1 as DFQATT and CDR2 as SNEGSKA (reference sequence). There are 15 residues in the CDR3. V was pared by 3 bases and J by 0 bases, with 12 bases between. The CDR3: CSASDVLSSYNEQFF. As DNA, the CDR3 is TGCAGTGCTAGCGACGTCTTGAGCTCCTACAATGAGCAGTTCTTC.